The 21 T cell receptor beta chains reported below all come from one sample, sequenced in a study of cytomegalovirus exposure and HLA in healthy donors. Primers: 60 Vbeta forward and 13 Jbeta reverse. The protocol was immunoSEQ multiplex PCR, while the TCRdb copy is restricted to in-frame clones and leaves out a portion. The table records under 300,000 clones, approximately 82% of them present only once. Sequenced: PBMCs. Receptor source: an older woman in good health and CMV-seropositive.

The J gene is TRBJ2-7, the V gene TRBV7-2; 7 positions match TRBD1. Germline V gene data show CDR1 as SGHTA and CDR2 as FQGNSA. The V and J ends lost 7 bases and 1 base, in that order; junction bases with no gene match: 7. The CDR3 contains 14 residues. The CDR3 nucleotides read TGTGCCAGCACCTTGGACAGGTTGTCCTACGAGCAGTACTTC. Protein sequence: CASTLDRLSYEQYF.

The rearrangement uses TRBV6-1 and TRBJ2-7; TRBD2 agrees at 15 bases. The CDR3 has 17 amino acids. The V and J ends lost 4 bases and 4 bases, in that order; junction bases with no gene match: 8. The germline V gene has CDR1 MNHNS and CDR2 SASEGT. CDR3 amino acids: CASSGTSGRALGYEQYF. In nucleotides, the CDR3 is TGTGCCAGCAGTGGGACTAGCGGGAGGGCCTTAGGATACGAGCAGTACTTC.

This clone appeared a single time. Other DNA variants within this sample encode the same CDR3. V is TRBV6-4 and J is TRBJ1-3, with 7 bases matching TRBD1. Trimming removed 1 base from V and 2 bases from J; junction bases left unmatched: 11. The CDR3 covers 18 residues. From germline, CDR1 is MRHNA and CDR2 SNTAGT. Here the CDR3 DNA reads TGTGCCAGCAGTGACTTACAACAGGGGAAGATGGCTGGAAACACCATATATTTT. Its protein is CASSDLQQGKMAGNTIYF.

The chain uses TRBV27 and TRBJ2-7; a possible D gene is TRBD2 (6 bases). Germline assignment: CDR1 MNHEY and CDR2 SMNVEV (reference sequence). The CDR3 covers 15 residues. V gave up 8 bases and J gave up 1 base, with 18 bases separating them. CDR3 coding DNA: TGTGCCAGCTCTCGTGGCCCGGGAGTTTCCTACGAGCAGTACTTC. It yields the protein CASSRGPGVSYEQYF.

The chain combines TRBV28 with TRBJ2-5; D gene uncertain. This CDR3 spans 15 amino acids. Trimming took off 3 bases at V and 5 bases at J, with 16 bases between the two ends. Germline assignment: CDR1 MDHEN and CDR2 SYDVKM. CDR3 region: CASSFETVQRETQYF. Here the CDR3 DNA reads TGTGCCAGCAGTTTCGAAACAGTACAACGGGAGACCCAGTACTTC.

Here the CDR3 reads CASSGGPGLSSYNEQFF. The CDR3 DNA reads as TGCGCCAGCAGCGGAGGGCCGGGACTCAGCTCCTACAATGAGCAGTTCTTC. The chain carries TRBV5-1 and TRBJ2-1; TRBD2 might be the D (6 bases). The V gene lost 4 bases and the J gene lost 0 bases, with 17 bases spanning the gap. Germline values: CDR1 SGHRS, CDR2 YFSETQ. This CDR3 region has 17 residues. Full variable domain (rest looked up from reference TRBV5-1 and TRBJ2-1): KAGVTQTPRYLIKTRGQQVTLSCSPISGHRSVSWYQQTPGQGLQFLFEYFSETQRNKGNFPGRFSGRQFSNSRSEMNVSTLELGDSALYLCASSGGPGLSSYNEQFFGPGTRLTVL.

The V call is TRBV10-2, the J call TRBJ1-1; tentatively, D is TRBD1 (5 bases). This CDR3 has 15 amino acids. Germline CDR1 reads WSHSY; CDR2 reads SAAADI. Between the trimmed V and J ends, which lost 0 bases and 10 bases, there was a span of 18 bases. CDR3 sequence: CASSESLGPGEVAFF. The CDR3 bases are TGCGCCAGCAGTGAGTCTCTTGGACCGGGGGAGGTAGCTTTCTTT.

In this sample, this clone turned up a few times. In DNA form, the CDR3 reads TGTGCTAGTGGGACAGGTATCTCCTACGAGCAGTACTTC. It encodes CASGTGISYEQYF. The chain combines TRBV12-5 with TRBJ2-7; D is possibly TRBD1 (6 bases). Germline CDR1 and CDR2: LGHNT and FRNRAP. Trimming pared 6 bases from V and 0 bases from J, leaving 9 bases between. This CDR3 is 13 amino acids long. Filled out from reference TRBV12-5 and TRBJ2-7, the complete variable domain reads DARVTQTPRHKVTEMGQEVTMRCQPILGHNTVFWYRQTMMQGLELLAYFRNRAPLDDSGMPKDRFSAEMPDATLATLKIQPSEPRDSAVYFCASGTGISYEQYFGPGTRLTVT.

V and J are TRBV5-1 and TRBJ1-2, with D perhaps TRBD1 (5 bases). In germline, CDR1 is SGHRS, CDR2 YFSETQ. This CDR3 has 13 residues. The V end was cut by 4 bases, the J end by 0 bases, with 7 bases between. CDR3 DNA sequence: TGCGCCAGCAGCCAGGACACTAACTATGGCTACACCTTC. It encodes CASSQDTNYGYTF.

V and J are TRBV27 and TRBJ2-1; TRBD1 might be the D (5 bases). V was shortened by 8 bases and J by 2 bases, with 10 bases between the two germline ends. This CDR3 contains 13 residues. Germline V gene lookup returns CDR1 MNHEY and CDR2 SMNVEV (reference sequence). The CDR3 region has the DNA TGTGCCAGCGGTTGGACAACCTACAATGAGCAGTTCTTC. Protein: CASGWTTYNEQFF.

This rearrangement joins TRBV4-1 to TRBJ1-2; 8 bases are shared with TRBD1. Per the germline V gene, CDR1 is MGHRA and CDR2 is YSYEKL. V trimming: 4 bases; J trimming: 8 bases; junction bases outside the gene matches: 21. CDR3 length: 18 residues. CDR3 in amino acids: CASSLGGGGTGRNIGYTF. In DNA, the CDR3 is TGCGCCAGCAGCCTAGGGGGCGGCGGGACAGGCCGAAATATCGGCTACACCTTC.

Worth noting for this clone: Because the CDR3 is missing its conserved closing phenylalanine or tryptophan, this is likely a read error. V and J are TRBV14 and TRBJ2-7, with D perhaps matching TRBD2 (6 bases). The CDR3 is 11 amino acids. Germline V gene data show CDR1 as SGHDN and CDR2 as FVKESK. V was pared by 8 bases and J by 1 base, with 6 bases between. The CDR3 sequence: CASGGSYEQYL. The DNA of the CDR3 is TGTGCCAGCGGAGGGTCCTACGAGCAGTACCTC.

The rearrangement joins TRBV15 to TRBJ2-1; 9 bases map to TRBD1. Germline CDR1 is LNHNV and CDR2 is YYDKDF (reference sequence). The CDR3 extends over 15 amino acids. The J segment lost 4 bases and the V segment lost 1 base, leaving 2 bases of the junction unmatched. In DNA form, the CDR3 reads TGTGCCACCAGCAGAGGACAGGGGGGGTACAATGAGCAGTTCTTC. Translating gives CATSRGQGGYNEQFF.

This sequence joins TRBV5-1 and TRBJ2-1; a possible D gene is TRBD1 (5 bases). CDR1 is SGHRS and CDR2 is YFSETQ in the germline V gene. Trimming took 0 bases from V and 9 from J, leaving 16 bases between them. The CDR3 contains 15 residues. CDR3 in DNA: TGCGCCAGCAGCTTGGCTACAGGCTTAGGTTTTGAGCAGTTCTTC. Translating gives CASSLATGLGFEQFF.

On this clone: Other DNA sequences in the sample encode the same CDR3. The chain joins TRBV5-1 to TRBJ2-3; perhaps TRBD1 as D (5 bases). The CDR3 has 14 amino acids. Per the germline V gene, CDR1 is SGHRS and CDR2 is YFSETQ. The ends were cut back, 0 bases at V and 2 bases at J, with 7 bases in the middle. CDR3 loop: CASSLGQYTDTQYF. CDR3 DNA sequence: TGCGCCAGCAGCTTGGGACAGTACACAGATACGCAGTATTTT. The variable domain in full, with the rest retrieved from reference TRBV5-1 and TRBJ2-3, is KAGVTQTPRYLIKTRGQQVTLSCSPISGHRSVSWYQQTPGQGLQFLFEYFSETQRNKGNFPGRFSGRQFSNSRSEMNVSTLELGDSALYLCASSLGQYTDTQYFGPGTRLTVL.

This clone was found a few times. The junction shows a germline mismatch at one end, possibly a read error. This chain joins TRBV6-5 and TRBJ2-1; no firm D call. The germline CDR1 and CDR2 sequences are MNHEY and SVGAGI. This CDR3 has 14 residues. The CDR3 sequence: CAISEVVPINEQFF. The CDR3 DNA reads as TGTGCCATCAGTGAGGTCGTACCTATCAATGAGCAGTTCTTC.

This clone has just one count. J is TRBJ1-4 and V is TRBV13; D unclear. V lost 7 bases, J lost 0 bases, and 12 bases lay in between. This CDR3 region has 15 residues. Germline values: CDR1 PRHDT, CDR2 FYEKMQ (reference sequence). In nucleotides, the CDR3 is TGTGCCAGCAAGATGGGCGAAGCAACTAATGAAAAACTGTTTTTT. Its translation is CASKMGEATNEKLFF. The whole variable domain, filled in from reference TRBV13 and TRBJ1-4, reads AAGVIQSPRHLIKEKRETATLKCYPIPRHDTVYWYQQGPGQDPQFLISFYEKMQSDKGSIPDRFSAQQFSDYHSELNMSSLELGDSALYFCASKMGEATNEKLFFGSGTQLSVL.

The DNA of the CDR3 is TGCGCCAGCAGCTTTGCGGGAGACCTGAACACTGAAGCTTTCTTT. This codes for CASSFAGDLNTEAFF. The V gene is TRBV5-1, the J gene TRBJ1-1; no definite D call. CDR1 and CDR2 from the germline V gene are SGHRS and YFSETQ. The V and J ends lost 2 bases and 0 bases respectively, with 11 bases between them. The CDR3 covers 15 residues. The entire variable domain, with the rest obtained from reference TRBV5-1 and TRBJ1-1, is as follows: KAGVTQTPRYLIKTRGQQVTLSCSPISGHRSVSWYQQTPGQGLQFLFEYFSETQRNKGNFPGRFSGRQFSNSRSEMNVSTLELGDSALYLCASSFAGDLNTEAFFGQGTRLTVV.

This clone was detected once. The chain combines TRBV29-1 with TRBJ2-3, with a possible D match to TRBD2 (5 bases). V shed 6 bases and J shed 0 bases, with 10 bases lying between them. This CDR3 contains 13 residues. Per the germline V gene, CDR1 is SQVTM and CDR2 is ANQGSEA. The CDR3 nucleotides are TGCAGCGTGGCCGGGATCAGCACAGATACGCAGTATTTT. It codes for CSVAGISTDTQYF.

This sequence joins TRBV11-2 and TRBJ2-1; tentative D call: TRBD2 (6 bases). The CDR3 has 15 residues. The V end lost 5 bases, the J end lost 1 base, and 12 bases lay between the germline ends. Germline V gene lookup returns CDR1 SGHAT and CDR2 FQNNGV. DNA for the CDR3: TGTGCCAGCAGCGGGACTTGGAGGTCCTACAATGAGCAGTTCTTC. Residues: CASSGTWRSYNEQFF.

Written as DNA, the CDR3 is TGTGCCAGCAGTGAAGCCAGGGCCTATGGCTACACCTTC. Amino acid sequence: CASSEARAYGYTF. V and J are TRBV25-1 and TRBJ1-2; D is perhaps TRBD1 (5 bases). V was trimmed by 2 bases and J by 4 bases, leaving 8 bases between them. This CDR3 has 13 residues. CDR1 and CDR2 from the germline V gene are MGHDK and SYGVNS.